This T cell receptor (beta chain) comes out of a study of blood T cell repertoires in COVID-19 (dated by TCRdb to 2020 to 2021). Notes on the research overall: The collaborator samples originated in the United States, Italy and Spain and spanned the acute and convalescent phases of COVID-19. Sample metadata almost always included a de-identified subject ID, COVID-19 status, age in years and sex. The material from the prospective study consisted of cDNA or gDNA derived from T cells, B-cell-depleted T cells, or PBMCs. The dataset comprised deeply sampled blood TCRbeta repertoires from subjects exposed to, actively infected with, or recovered from COVID-19. The repertoires were released in a freely available public database intended as a resource for research on the immune response to SARS-CoV-2. Samples came from the ongoing ImmuneRACE study (first 160 participants) plus 1,254 subjects from 6 global collaborators. Where available, HLA class I and class II types were obtained from metadata supplied by the sample provider rather than from assay-based typing. The paper as a whole reports these results and caveats: How much clinical and demographic metadata was included differed by source and by participant, and the metadata was provided uncurated.

Each collaborating institution followed its own protocols to collect whole blood in K2EDTA tubes. For TCRbeta analysis, collaborators shipped samples in one of three forms: frozen whole blood, isolated PBMCs, or DNA extracted from either of those sample types. With respect to this clone: The antigen this receptor binds is unknown. Base qualities are not provided; no much larger clone lies one nucleotide away.

Here V drops 0 bases and J drops 7 bases, and the junction holds 7 bases not matched to any gene. The CDR3 sequence holds 16 residues, the cysteine and phenylalanine included. Only CDR3 DNA is held: 48 bases, read in frame from base 1. CDR1 and CDR2 are read off the germline V gene as LGHNA and YSLEER. The immunoSEQ Assay, a bias-controlled multiplex PCR, was used to amplify TCRbeta CDR3 regions from genomic DNA. The published analysis was carried out like this. The number of nucleated cells in each sample was estimated from the amplification of reference gene primers within the assay. To quantify the absolute abundance of each unique TCRbeta CDR3 rearrangement, sequence reads were collapsed and filtered. Productive Simpson clonality was computed per sample as the square root of Simpson's diversity index over productive rearrangements. TCRdb re-hosts the immuneACCESS table, in-frame sequences only. Its copies lack some clones; in the studies checked, an unresolved V gene accounts for under half of them, and the cause for the rest is not known. V, J and clone size derive from that table, while D and trimming were established from the DNA sequence. This sample holds roughly 84,000 clones; 80% were observed only once. The top ten clones comprise 12% of the sample.

The sequence joins TRBV4-3 to TRBJ2-2; the central 8 bases match TRBD2. The sequence was collected from a woman between 40 and 55 years old with active or convalescent COVID-19. The sequencing sample was made of peripheral blood. The DNA sequence is as follows: TGCGCCAGCAGCCAAGATATGAGGCGGGGGGTCGGGGAGCTGTTTTTT. It encodes CASSQDMRRGVGELFF.